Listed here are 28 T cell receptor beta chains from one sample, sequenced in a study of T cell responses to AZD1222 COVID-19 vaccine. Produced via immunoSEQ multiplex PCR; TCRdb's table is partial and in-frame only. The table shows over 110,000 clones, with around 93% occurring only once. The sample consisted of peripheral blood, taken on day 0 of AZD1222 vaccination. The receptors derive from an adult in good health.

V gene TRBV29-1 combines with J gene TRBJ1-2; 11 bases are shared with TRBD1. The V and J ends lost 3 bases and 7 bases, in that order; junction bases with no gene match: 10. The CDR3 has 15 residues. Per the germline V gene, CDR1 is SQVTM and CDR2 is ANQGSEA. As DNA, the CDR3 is TGCAGCGTTGAGTTTTGGACAGGGGGCGCATCTGGCTACACCTTC. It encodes CSVEFWTGGASGYTF.

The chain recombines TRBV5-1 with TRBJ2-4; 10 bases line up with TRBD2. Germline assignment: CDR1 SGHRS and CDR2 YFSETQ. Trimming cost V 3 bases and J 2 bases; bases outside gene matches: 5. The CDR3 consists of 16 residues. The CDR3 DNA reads TGCGCCAGCAGCTCTGGACTAGCGGAACCCAAAAACATTCAGTACTTC. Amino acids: CASSSGLAEPKNIQYF.

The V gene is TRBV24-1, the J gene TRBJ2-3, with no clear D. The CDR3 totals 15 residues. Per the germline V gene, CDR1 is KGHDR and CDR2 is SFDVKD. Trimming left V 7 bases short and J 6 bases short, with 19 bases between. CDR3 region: CATSPGGLGFDTQYF. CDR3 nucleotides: TGTGCCACCAGCCCGGGCGGCCTGGGGTTTGATACGCAGTATTTT.

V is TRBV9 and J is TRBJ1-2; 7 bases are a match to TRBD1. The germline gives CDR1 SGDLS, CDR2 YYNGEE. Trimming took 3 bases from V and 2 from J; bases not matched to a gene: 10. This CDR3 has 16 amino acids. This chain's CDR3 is CASSDSRQGPNYGYTF. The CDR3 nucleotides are TGTGCCAGCAGCGACTCCCGACAGGGACCGAACTATGGCTACACCTTC.

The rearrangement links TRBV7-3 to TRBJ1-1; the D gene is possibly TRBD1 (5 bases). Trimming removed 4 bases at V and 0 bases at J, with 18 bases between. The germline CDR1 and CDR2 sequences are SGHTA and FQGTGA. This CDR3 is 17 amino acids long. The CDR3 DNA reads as TGTGCCAGCAGCTCTGGGGTTAGCGGGACCATGAACACTGAAGCTTTCTTT. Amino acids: CASSSGVSGTMNTEAFF. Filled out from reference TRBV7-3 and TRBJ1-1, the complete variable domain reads GAGVSQTPSNKVTEKGKYVELRCDPISGHTALYWYRQSLGQGPEFLIYFQGTGAADDSGLPNDRFFAVRPEGSVSTLKIQRTERGDSAVYLCASSSGVSGTMNTEAFFGQGTRLTVV.

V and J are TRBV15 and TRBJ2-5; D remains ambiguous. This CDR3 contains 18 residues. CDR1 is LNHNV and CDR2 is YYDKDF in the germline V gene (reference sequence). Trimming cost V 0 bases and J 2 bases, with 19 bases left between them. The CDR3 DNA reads TGTGCCACCAGCAGAGATAGTTACTCCATTGGTGGGCAAGAGACCCAGTACTTC. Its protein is CATSRDSYSIGGQETQYF. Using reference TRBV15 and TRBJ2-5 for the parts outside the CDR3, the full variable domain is DAMVIQNPRYQVTQFGKPVTLSCSQTLNHNVMYWYQQKSSQAPKLLFHYYDKDFNNEADTPDNFQSRRPNTSFCFLDIRSPGLGDTAMYLCATSRDSYSIGGQETQYFGPGTRLLVL.

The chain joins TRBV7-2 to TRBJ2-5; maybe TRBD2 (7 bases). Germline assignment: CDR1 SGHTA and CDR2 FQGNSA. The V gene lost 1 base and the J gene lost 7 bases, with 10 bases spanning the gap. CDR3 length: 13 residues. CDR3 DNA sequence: TGTGCCAGCAGCTTAGGGGAGGGGGGGACCCAGTACTTC. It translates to CASSLGEGGTQYF.

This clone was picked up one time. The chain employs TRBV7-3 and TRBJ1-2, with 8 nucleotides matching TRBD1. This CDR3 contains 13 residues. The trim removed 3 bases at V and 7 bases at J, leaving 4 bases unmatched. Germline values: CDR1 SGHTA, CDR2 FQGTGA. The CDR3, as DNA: TGTGCCAGCAGCTTGGACAGGGAGGGTGGCTACACCTTC. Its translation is CASSLDREGGYTF.

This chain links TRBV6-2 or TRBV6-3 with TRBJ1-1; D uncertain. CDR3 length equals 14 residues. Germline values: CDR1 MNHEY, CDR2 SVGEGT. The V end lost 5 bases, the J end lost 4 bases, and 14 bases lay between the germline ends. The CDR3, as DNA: TGTGCCAGCAGTCGTCGCGACCAAGGCACTGAAGCTTTCTTT. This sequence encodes CASSRRDQGTEAFF.

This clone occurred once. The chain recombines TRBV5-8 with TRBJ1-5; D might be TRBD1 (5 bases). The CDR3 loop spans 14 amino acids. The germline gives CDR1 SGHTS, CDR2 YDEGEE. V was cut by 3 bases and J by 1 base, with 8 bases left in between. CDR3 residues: CASSWDGSNQPQHF. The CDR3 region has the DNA TGTGCCAGCAGCTGGGACGGAAGCAATCAGCCCCAGCATTTT.

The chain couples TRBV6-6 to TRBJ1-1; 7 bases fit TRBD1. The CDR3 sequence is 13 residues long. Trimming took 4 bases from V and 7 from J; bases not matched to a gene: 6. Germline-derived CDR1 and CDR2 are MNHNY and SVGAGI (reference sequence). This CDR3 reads CASSLQGLNEAFF. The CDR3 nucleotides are TGTGCCAGCAGTTTACAGGGGTTGAATGAAGCTTTCTTT.

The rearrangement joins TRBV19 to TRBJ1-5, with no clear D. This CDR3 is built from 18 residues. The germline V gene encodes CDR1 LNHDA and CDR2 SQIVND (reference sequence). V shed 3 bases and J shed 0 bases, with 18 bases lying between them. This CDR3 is CASSMMGLRHHSNQPQHF. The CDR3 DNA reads TGTGCCAGTAGTATGATGGGGTTAAGGCACCATAGCAATCAGCCCCAGCATTTT.

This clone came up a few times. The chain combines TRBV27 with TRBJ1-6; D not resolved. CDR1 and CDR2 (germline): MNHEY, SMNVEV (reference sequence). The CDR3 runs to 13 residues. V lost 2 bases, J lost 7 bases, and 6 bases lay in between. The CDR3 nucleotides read TGTGCCAGCAGTTTAATTCAGAATTCACCCCTCCACTTT. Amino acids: CASSLIQNSPLHF.

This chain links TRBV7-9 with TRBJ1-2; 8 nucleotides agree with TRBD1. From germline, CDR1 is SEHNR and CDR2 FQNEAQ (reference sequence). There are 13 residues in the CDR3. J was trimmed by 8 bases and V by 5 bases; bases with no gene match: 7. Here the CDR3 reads CASSLGTGEGYTF. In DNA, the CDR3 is TGTGCCAGCAGCCTCGGGACAGGAGAGGGCTACACCTTC.

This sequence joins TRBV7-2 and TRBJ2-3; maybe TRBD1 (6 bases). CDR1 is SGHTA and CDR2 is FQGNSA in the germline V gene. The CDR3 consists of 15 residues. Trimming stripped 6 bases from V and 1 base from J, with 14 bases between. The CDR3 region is CASSVGRGGTDTQYF. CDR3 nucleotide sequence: TGTGCCAGCAGTGTGGGCAGGGGTGGCACAGATACGCAGTATTTT.

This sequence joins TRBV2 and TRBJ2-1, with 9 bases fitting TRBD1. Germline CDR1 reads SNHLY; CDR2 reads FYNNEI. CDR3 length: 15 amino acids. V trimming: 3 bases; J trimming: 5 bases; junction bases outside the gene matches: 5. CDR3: CASSDMGQGNNEQFF. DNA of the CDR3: TGTGCCAGCAGTGACATGGGACAGGGTAACAATGAGCAGTTCTTC.

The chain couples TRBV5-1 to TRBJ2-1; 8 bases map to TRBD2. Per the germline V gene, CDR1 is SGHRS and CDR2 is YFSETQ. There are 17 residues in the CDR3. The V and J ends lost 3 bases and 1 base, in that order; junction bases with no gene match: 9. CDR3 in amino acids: CASSSSERGRSYNEQFF. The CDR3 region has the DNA TGCGCCAGCAGCTCCTCGGAGCGGGGGAGGTCCTACAATGAGCAGTTCTTC.

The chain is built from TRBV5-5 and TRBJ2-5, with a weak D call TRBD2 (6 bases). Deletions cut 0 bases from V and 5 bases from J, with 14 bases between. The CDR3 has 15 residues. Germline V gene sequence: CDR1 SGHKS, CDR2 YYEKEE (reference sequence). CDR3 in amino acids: CASSLGGAHGETQYF. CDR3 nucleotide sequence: TGTGCCAGCAGCTTGGGCGGGGCCCACGGGGAGACCCAGTACTTC.

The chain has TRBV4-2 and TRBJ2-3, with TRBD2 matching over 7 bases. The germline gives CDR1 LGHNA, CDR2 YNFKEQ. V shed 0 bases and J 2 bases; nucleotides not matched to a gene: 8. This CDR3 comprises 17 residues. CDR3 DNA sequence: TGTGCCAGCAGCCAAGATCTCGCGGGAGAAGTCACAGATACGCAGTATTTT. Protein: CASSQDLAGEVTDTQYF.

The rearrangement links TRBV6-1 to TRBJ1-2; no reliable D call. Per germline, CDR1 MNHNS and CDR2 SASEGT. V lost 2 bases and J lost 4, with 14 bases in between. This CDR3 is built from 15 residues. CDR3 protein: CASSERGSPTYGYTF. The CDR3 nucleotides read TGTGCCAGCAGTGAAAGAGGCAGCCCTACCTATGGCTACACCTTC.

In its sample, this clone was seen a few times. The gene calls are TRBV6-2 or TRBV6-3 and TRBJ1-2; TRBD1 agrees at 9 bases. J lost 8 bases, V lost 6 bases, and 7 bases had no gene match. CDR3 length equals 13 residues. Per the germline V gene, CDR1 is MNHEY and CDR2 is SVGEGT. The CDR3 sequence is CASSRYRGQGYTF. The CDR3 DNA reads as TGTGCCAGCAGCCGCTACAGGGGGCAGGGCTACACCTTC.

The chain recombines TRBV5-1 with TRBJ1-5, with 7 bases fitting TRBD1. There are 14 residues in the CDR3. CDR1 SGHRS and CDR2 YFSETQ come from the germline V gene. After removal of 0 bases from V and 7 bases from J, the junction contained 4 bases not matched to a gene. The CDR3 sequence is CASSLVGGGQPQHF. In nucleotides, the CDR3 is TGCGCCAGCAGCTTGGTAGGGGGCGGGCAGCCCCAGCATTTT.

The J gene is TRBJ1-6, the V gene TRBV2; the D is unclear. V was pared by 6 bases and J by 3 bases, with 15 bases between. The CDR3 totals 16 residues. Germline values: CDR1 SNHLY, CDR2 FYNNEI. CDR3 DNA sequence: TGTGCCAGCAGAGAACACCGGATGGACTATAATTCACCCCTCCACTTT. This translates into CASREHRMDYNSPLHF.

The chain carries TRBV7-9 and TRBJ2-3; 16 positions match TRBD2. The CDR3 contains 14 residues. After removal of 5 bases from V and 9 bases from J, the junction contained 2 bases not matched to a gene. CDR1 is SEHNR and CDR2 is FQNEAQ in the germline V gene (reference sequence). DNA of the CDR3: TGTGCCAGCAGCCTGGGACTAGCGGGAGGGACGCAGTATTTT. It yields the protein CASSLGLAGGTQYF.

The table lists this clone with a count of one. The CDR3 region is CASSPRQGVNYGYTF. CDR3 coding DNA: TGTGCCAGCAGCCCACGACAGGGGGTTAACTATGGCTACACCTTC. This sequence joins TRBV3-1 (or the pseudogene TRBV3-2) and TRBJ1-2; TRBD1 aligns across 9 bases. Germline CDR1 is LGHDT and CDR2 is YNNKEL (reference sequence). V gave up 4 bases and J gave up 1 base; unmatched junction bases: 4. The CDR3 covers 15 residues.

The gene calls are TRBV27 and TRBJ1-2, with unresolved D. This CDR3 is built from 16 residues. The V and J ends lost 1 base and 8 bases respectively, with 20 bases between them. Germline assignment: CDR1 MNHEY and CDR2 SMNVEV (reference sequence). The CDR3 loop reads CASSLLRESDLGGYTF. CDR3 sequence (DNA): TGTGCCAGCAGTTTATTAAGAGAGTCTGACCTTGGAGGCTACACCTTC.

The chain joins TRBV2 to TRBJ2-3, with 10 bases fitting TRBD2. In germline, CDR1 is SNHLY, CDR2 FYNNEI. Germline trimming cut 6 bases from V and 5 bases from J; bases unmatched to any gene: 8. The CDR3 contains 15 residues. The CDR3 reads CASSLAGVFGDTQYF. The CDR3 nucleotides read TGTGCCAGCAGCCTAGCGGGAGTCTTCGGAGATACGCAGTATTTT.

CDR3 amino acids: CAIPGPRNTEAFF. As DNA, the CDR3 is TGTGCCATCCCGGGGCCCAGGAACACTGAAGCTTTCTTT. The genes are TRBV10-3 and TRBJ1-1, with D tentatively TRBD1 (5 bases). Looked up from germline, CDR1 is ENHRY and CDR2 is SYGVKD. The CDR3 extends over 13 amino acids. V lost 8 bases to trimming and J lost 1 base, with 11 bases between them.